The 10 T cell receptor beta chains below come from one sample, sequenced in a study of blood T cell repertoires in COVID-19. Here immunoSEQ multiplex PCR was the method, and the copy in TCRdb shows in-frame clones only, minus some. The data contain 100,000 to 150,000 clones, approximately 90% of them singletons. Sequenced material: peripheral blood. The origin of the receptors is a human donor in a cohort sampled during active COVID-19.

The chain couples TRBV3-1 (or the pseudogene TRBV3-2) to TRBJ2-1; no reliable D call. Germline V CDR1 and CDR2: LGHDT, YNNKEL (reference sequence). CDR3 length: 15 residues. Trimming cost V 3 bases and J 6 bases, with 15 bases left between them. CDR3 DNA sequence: TGTGCCAGCAGCCAGGAAGACTCGACCCTCAATGAGCAGTTCTTC. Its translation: CASSQEDSTLNEQFF.

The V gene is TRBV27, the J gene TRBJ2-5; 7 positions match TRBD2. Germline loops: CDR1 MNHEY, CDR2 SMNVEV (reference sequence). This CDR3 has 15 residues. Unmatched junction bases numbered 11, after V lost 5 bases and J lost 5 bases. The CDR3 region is CASSPGEGSRETQYF. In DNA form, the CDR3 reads TGTGCCAGCAGTCCCGGGGAGGGAAGTCGGGAGACCCAGTACTTC.

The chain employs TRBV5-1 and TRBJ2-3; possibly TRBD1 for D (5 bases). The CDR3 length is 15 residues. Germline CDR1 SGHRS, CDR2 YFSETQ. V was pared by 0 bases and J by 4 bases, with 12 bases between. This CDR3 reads CASSLGNQQADTQYF. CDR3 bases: TGCGCCAGCAGCTTGGGAAATCAACAGGCAGATACGCAGTATTTT.

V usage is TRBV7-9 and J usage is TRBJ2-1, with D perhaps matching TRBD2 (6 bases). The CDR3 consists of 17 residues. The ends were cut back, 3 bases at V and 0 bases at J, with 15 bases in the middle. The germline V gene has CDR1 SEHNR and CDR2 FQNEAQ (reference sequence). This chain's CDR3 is CASSFWVGTFSYNEQFF. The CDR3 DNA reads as TGTGCCAGCAGCTTTTGGGTCGGGACTTTCTCCTACAATGAGCAGTTCTTC. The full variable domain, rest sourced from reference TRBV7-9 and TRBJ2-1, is DTGVSQNPRHKITKRGQNVTFRCDPISEHNRLYWYRQTLGQGPEFLTYFQNEAQLEKSRLLSDRFSAERPKGSFSTLEIQRTEQGDSAMYLCASSFWVGTFSYNEQFFGPGTRLTVL.

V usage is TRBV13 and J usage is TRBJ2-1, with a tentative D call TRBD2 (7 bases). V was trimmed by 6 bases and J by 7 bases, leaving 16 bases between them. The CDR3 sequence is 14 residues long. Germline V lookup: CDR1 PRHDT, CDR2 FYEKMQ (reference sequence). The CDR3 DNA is TGTGCCAGCAGAAGGGGGGGGGAAACTAATGAGCAGTTCTTC. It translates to CASRRGGETNEQFF.

The CDR3 DNA reads TGTGCCAGCAGCCAAGATGTGGGCCAGCCCCAGCATTTT. Translation: CASSQDVGQPQHF. The genes are TRBV3-1 (or the pseudogene TRBV3-2) and TRBJ1-5, with D unclear. Trimming took 0 bases from V and 7 from J, leaving 7 bases between them. Looked up from germline, CDR1 is LGHDT and CDR2 is YNNKEL (reference sequence). This CDR3 comprises 13 residues.

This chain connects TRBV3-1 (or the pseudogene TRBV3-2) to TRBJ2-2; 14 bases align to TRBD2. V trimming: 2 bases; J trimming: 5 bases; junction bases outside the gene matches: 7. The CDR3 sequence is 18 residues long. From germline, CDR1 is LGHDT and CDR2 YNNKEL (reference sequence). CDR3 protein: CASSQWGLAGVNTGELFF. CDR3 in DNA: TGTGCCAGCAGCCAATGGGGACTAGCGGGAGTTAATACCGGGGAGCTGTTTTTT.

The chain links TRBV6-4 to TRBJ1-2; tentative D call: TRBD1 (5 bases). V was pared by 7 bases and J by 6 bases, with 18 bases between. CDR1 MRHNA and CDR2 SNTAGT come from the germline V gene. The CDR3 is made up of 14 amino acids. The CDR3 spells CASTREAGSHGYTF. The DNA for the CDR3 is TGTGCCAGCACCAGGGAGGCGGGGAGTCATGGCTACACCTTC.

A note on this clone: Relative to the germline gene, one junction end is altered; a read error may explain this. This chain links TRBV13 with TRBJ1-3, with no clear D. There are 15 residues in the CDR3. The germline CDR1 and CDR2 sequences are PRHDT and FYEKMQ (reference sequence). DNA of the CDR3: TGTGCCAGCAGCTTAGGCCTTGACTCTGAAAACACCATATATTTT. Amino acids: CASSLGLDSENTIYF.

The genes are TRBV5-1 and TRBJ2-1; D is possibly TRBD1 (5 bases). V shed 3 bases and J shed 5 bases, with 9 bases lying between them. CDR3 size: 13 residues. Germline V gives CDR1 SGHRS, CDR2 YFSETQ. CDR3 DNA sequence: TGCGCCAGCAGCTACGACAGCAACAATGAGCAGTTCTTC. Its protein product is CASSYDSNNEQFF. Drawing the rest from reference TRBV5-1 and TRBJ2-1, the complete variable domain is KAGVTQTPRYLIKTRGQQVTLSCSPISGHRSVSWYQQTPGQGLQFLFEYFSETQRNKGNFPGRFSGRQFSNSRSEMNVSTLELGDSALYLCASSYDSNNEQFFGPGTRLTVL.